This entry describes one T cell receptor beta chain. No antigen is known for it. Preparation of the TCRbeta library involved a method that used unique molecular identifiers. Each CDR3 protein is one row after TCRdb ran MiXCR on the PCR reads. The sample comprises about 980,000 distinct CDR3 sequences, roughly 29% of which are singletons, and around 30% rests with the top ten. These data originate in a study of T-cell reconstitution after alpha-beta-depleted transplantation in children. Study-level findings and limits: From newly produced T cells came most of the T-cell counts and diversity one year after transplant. Two months or so post-transplant, alpha-beta T cells reportedly derived from several hundred expanded graft clones. Certain patients had high TCRbeta diversity at day 60, and it came from recipient T cells and thymic progenitors that survived.

CDR1 and CDR2 from the germline V gene are MNHNS and SASEGT. Trimming took 5 bases from V and 5 from J, leaving 20 bases between them. The CDR3 is 16 amino acids. The sequence came from a boy in the first two years of life who had a stem cell transplant for SCID, so the T cells may come from the graft donor. The specimen comprised PBMCs, mostly from graft donor cells, sampled 360 days after TCRalphabeta/CD19-depleted stem cell transplant. The chain links TRBV6-1 to TRBJ2-3; D gene unclear. The CDR3 sequence: CASSPRYALGQDTQYF. CDR3 DNA: TGTGCCAGCAGTCCTCGCTACGCATTGGGTCAAGATACGCAGTATTTT.